Below, 16 T cell receptor beta chains from the same sample are listed, as sequenced in a study of T-cell reconstitution after alpha-beta-depleted transplantation in children. Preparing the TCRbeta library involved the use of unique molecular identifiers. TCRdb re-called the PCR reads through MiXCR, storing one row per CDR3 protein. There are approximately 630,000 distinct CDR3 sequences in the sample; around 13% occur only once, and 0.79% lies in the top ten. Sequenced material: PBMCs, taken before TCRalphabeta/CD19-depleted stem cell transplant. These receptor sequences come from a girl aged 2-10 years with congenital amegakaryocytic thrombocytopenia, due to receive a stem cell transplant.

The rearrangement uses TRBV5-1 and TRBJ2-5; 13 nucleotides match TRBD2. CDR3 length: 17 residues. Germline CDR1 is SGHRS and CDR2 is YFSETQ. The J segment lost 7 bases and the V segment lost 4 bases, leaving 13 bases of the junction unmatched. DNA of the CDR3: TGCGCCAGCAGCGAGACTAGCGGGAGGCTCTTGGTTGGGACCCAGTACTTC. This encodes CASSETSGRLLVGTQYF.

This clonotype was seen a few times. The chain employs TRBV6-1 and TRBJ2-6; the match to TRBD2 covers 10 bases. This CDR3 has 15 residues. The junction had 5 bases not matched to a gene; V was cut back by 8 bases and J by 4 bases. The germline V gene has CDR1 MNHNS and CDR2 SASEGT. CDR3 sequence reads: CASLAGVLGANVLTF. The CDR3 DNA is TGTGCCAGCCTAGCGGGAGTTCTGGGGGCCAACGTCCTGACTTTC.

This clonotype was counted ten times or more. The V and J genes are TRBV12-3 or TRBV12-4 and TRBJ2-3; tentatively, D is TRBD2 (6 bases). Trimming cost V 6 bases and J 1 base, with 11 bases left between them. The CDR3 length is 14 residues. CDR3 loop: CASRPGEGTDTQYF. The CDR3 bases are TGTGCCAGCAGACCGGGGGAAGGCACAGATACGCAGTATTTT.

This clonotype has ten or more counts. The chain recombines TRBV29-1 with TRBJ2-7; the D is unclear. Germline CDR1 and CDR2: SQVTM and ANQGSEA. V lost 1 base and J 2 bases, leaving 9 bases between the germline ends. The CDR3 consists of 13 residues. DNA for the CDR3: TGCAGCGTTGAAGGGTCTCAGCCCTACGAGCAGTACTTC. This codes for CSVEGSQPYEQYF.

The chain uses TRBV7-9 and TRBJ2-1, with 13 bases matching TRBD2. Losses at the gene ends were 10 bases for V and 5 bases for J; bases not matched to a gene: 11. The V gene's germline CDR1 is SEHNR and CDR2 FQNEAQ (reference sequence). CDR3 length equals 16 residues. The chain's CDR3 is CATKVLAGGINNEQFF. The CDR3 nucleotides read TGTGCCACCAAAGTACTAGCGGGAGGGATAAACAATGAGCAGTTCTTC.

This clonotype was picked up a small number of times. In nucleotides, the CDR3 is TGCAGCGCACCCGAGCAGGGGATTCATGGCTACACCTTC. Its translation is CSAPEQGIHGYTF. This sequence joins TRBV29-1 and TRBJ1-2; possibly TRBD1 for D (6 bases). The CDR3 totals 13 residues. CDR1 and CDR2 from the germline V gene are SQVTM and ANQGSEA. V was pared by 7 bases and J by 6 bases, with 18 bases between.

This clonotype came up many times. The genes are TRBV6-1 and TRBJ2-1; D uncertain. V gave up 4 bases and J gave up 6 bases, with 7 bases separating them. This CDR3 is 12 amino acids long. CDR1 is MNHNS and CDR2 is SASEGT in the germline V gene. The CDR3 region is CASSARFNEQFF. For the CDR3, the DNA is TGTGCCAGCAGTGCCCGGTTCAATGAGCAGTTCTTC.

The chain combines TRBV27 with TRBJ2-7; possible D gene TRBD2, 6 bases. Germline CDR1 and CDR2: MNHEY and SMNVEV (reference sequence). The CDR3 runs 15 residues. Trimming removed 2 bases from V and 1 base from J, with 12 bases in between. The CDR3, as DNA: TGTGCCAGCAGTTTAGGCGGGGCGAGGTCCTACGAGCAGTACTTC. It is translated as CASSLGGARSYEQYF.

CDR3 DNA: TGTGCCAGCAGCTTAACGTGGGGGGACAATGAGCAGTTCTTC. It is translated as CASSLTWGDNEQFF. The chain employs TRBV7-3 and TRBJ2-1; D possibly corresponds to TRBD2 (6 bases). The CDR3 totals 14 residues. Germline CDR1 SGHTA, CDR2 FQGTGA. V was clipped by 0 bases and J by 5 bases, with 8 bases between them.

This clonotype has only a few counts. The V and J genes are TRBV5-5 and TRBJ2-3; 7 nucleotides agree with TRBD1. The CDR3 runs 16 residues. J lost 2 bases, V lost 0 bases, and 6 bases had no gene match. Germline loops: CDR1 SGHKS, CDR2 YYEKEE (reference sequence). CDR3 DNA sequence: TGTGCCAGCAGCTTGGCAGGGGGAGTCATCACAGATACGCAGTATTTT. Translated, it gives CASSLAGGVITDTQYF.

The chain employs TRBV20-1 and TRBJ2-1; TRBD1 agrees at 10 bases. The CDR3 covers 13 residues. Germline trimming cut 6 bases from V and 7 bases from J; bases unmatched to any gene: 6. Germline V lookup: CDR1 DFQATT, CDR2 SNEGSKA (reference sequence). CDR3 coding DNA: TGCAGTGCAACGGACAGGGGGTGGAATGAGCAGTTCTTC. It is translated as CSATDRGWNEQFF.

The rearrangement joins TRBV7-9 to TRBJ2-7; no definite D call. Deletions cut 3 bases from V and 0 bases from J, with 12 bases between. Germline loops: CDR1 SEHNR, CDR2 FQNEAQ (reference sequence). The CDR3 has 15 residues. CDR3 nucleotide sequence: TGTGCCAGCAGCTTTACGGACGGTAGCTCCTACGAGCAGTACTTC. This translates into CASSFTDGSSYEQYF.

This clonotype has at least ten counts. CDR3 amino acids: CASNHGTGGPNEQFF. CDR3 bases: TGTGCCAGCAACCACGGGACAGGGGGCCCAAATGAGCAGTTCTTC. The rearrangement uses TRBV5-8 and TRBJ2-1; TRBD1 aligns across 12 bases. This CDR3 is built from 15 residues. V trimming: 6 bases; J trimming: 7 bases; junction bases outside the gene matches: 8. The germline CDR1 and CDR2 sequences are SGHTS and YDEGEE.

The V call is TRBV3-1, the J call TRBJ1-2; the D is unclear. The CDR3 is 13 residues long. V was trimmed by 4 bases and J by 10 bases, leaving 16 bases between them. Per the germline V gene, CDR1 is LGHDT and CDR2 is YNNKEL (reference sequence). CDR3: CASSLYSPQVYTF. In DNA form, the CDR3 reads TGTGCCAGCAGCCTTTATTCCCCCCAGGTCTACACCTTC.

This clonotype occurred many times. This chain joins TRBV20-1 and TRBJ2-1; the D is unclear. The germline V gene encodes CDR1 DFQATT and CDR2 SNEGSKA (reference sequence). The V end was cut by 0 bases, the J end by 5 bases, with 11 bases between. The length of the CDR3 is 14 residues. The chain's CDR3 is CSAREGPVDNEQFF. The CDR3 bases are TGCAGTGCTAGAGAAGGGCCAGTCGACAATGAGCAGTTCTTC.

At least ten counts were recorded for this clonotype. The chain links TRBV20-1 to TRBJ2-2, with 7 bases matching TRBD2. This CDR3 spans 14 amino acids. Unmatched junction bases numbered 5, after V lost 0 bases and J lost 7 bases. Per germline, CDR1 DFQATT and CDR2 SNEGSKA (reference sequence). The CDR3, as DNA: TGCAGTGCTAGAGACCTACTAGCGAGCGGGGAGCTGTTTTTT. Its protein is CSARDLLASGELFF.